The sequence of this TCR beta chain was determined in a study of blood T cell repertoires in COVID-19. Sequenced by immunoSEQ multiplex PCR; TCRdb stores in-frame clones only, minus some. The sample has 250,000 to 300,000 clones, approximately 78% seen once; the top ten hold 5%. V was clipped by 4 bases and J by 9 bases, with 10 bases between them. The CDR3 is made up of 12 amino acids. This clonotype originated in a man in his forties or fifties who had been exposed to COVID-19. Sequences were obtained from PBMCs or T cells enriched from blood (not recorded which). The gene calls are TRBV12-3 or TRBV12-4 and TRBJ2-1; D perhaps matches TRBD1 (5 bases). In nucleotides, the CDR3 is TGTGCCAGCAGTTACAGGCCTGTTGAGCAGTTCTTC. It codes for CASSYRPVEQFF.